The rows below give T cell receptor beta chains drawn from one sample of a study of shared clonotypes between healthy human individuals. Some clones are missing from TCRdb's copy, which holds only in-frame ones; the method was immunoSEQ multiplex PCR. The sample lists roughly 500,000 clones; 60% to 85% were seen once. The sequenced sample was PBMCs. The source is a woman between 35 and 50 years old in good health. Some clones in this sample may be carry-over from other donors' samples. CDR3s include the opening cysteine and the closing phenylalanine or tryptophan. The D gene is left open where the match is weak. Rows may omit the clone size; those that give it use once, few, many or a size class.

v_call	j_call	d_call	clone_size	cdr3_aa	cdr3_nt
TRBV2	TRBJ1-2	TRBD1	-	CASNRQGDGSDGYTF	TGTGCCAGCAACAGGCAGGGGGATGGGAGTGATGGCTACACCTTC
TRBV6-1	TRBJ1-4	-	-	CASRMGTATNEKLFF	TGTGCCAGCAGGATGGGGACGGCAACTAATGAAAAACTGTTTTTT
TRBV29-1	TRBJ2-7	TRBD2	-	CSVRTSGSHYSYEQYF	TGCAGCGTTCGTACTAGCGGGAGCCACTACTCCTACGAGCAGTACTTC
TRBV29-1	TRBJ2-3	-	-	CSVVVTRGADTQYF	TGCAGCGTTGTGGTCACCCGAGGAGCCGATACGCAGTATTTT
TRBV9	TRBJ2-3	TRBD1	-	CASSLQGANGLDTQYF	TGTGCCAGCAGCTTACAGGGGGCTAACGGATTGGATACGCAGTATTTT
TRBV5-3	TRBJ2-7	TRBD2	-	CARSWGLAGDYEQYF	TGTGCCAGAAGTTGGGGACTAGCGGGAGACTACGAGCAGTACTTC
TRBV7-9	TRBJ2-7	-	-	CASSLASSSYEQYF	TGTGCCAGCAGCTTAGCCTCTAGCTCCTACGAGCAGTACTTC
TRBV11-3	TRBJ2-5	-	-	CASSPGGRETQYF	TGTGCCAGCAGCCCCGGAGGCCGAGAGACCCAGTACTTC
TRBV7-6	TRBJ2-1	TRBD2	-	CASSPNPGTSGRNEQFF	TGTGCCAGCAGCCCAAACCCGGGTACTAGCGGGAGGAATGAGCAGTTCTTC
TRBV11-2	TRBJ1-1	-	-	CASSLDRGVMNTEAFF	TGTGCCAGCAGCTTAGATCGGGGGGTGATGAACACTGAAGCTTTCTTT
TRBV2	TRBJ2-5	-	-	CASRYTGLVGEETQYF	TGTGCCAGCAGGTACACCGGACTGGTGGGCGAAGAGACCCAGTACTTC
TRBV10-3	TRBJ1-1	TRBD1	few	CAIKRSLQGADTEAFF	TGTGCCATCAAAAGGTCCCTGCAGGGGGCGGACACTGAAGCTTTCTTT
TRBV7-2	TRBJ2-7	TRBD2	-	CASSLAGLAGGEQYF	TGTGCCAGCAGCTTAGCAGGTCTAGCGGGAGGCGAGCAGTACTTC
TRBV28	TRBJ1-5	-	few	CASSLWVDTSNQPQHF	TGTGCCAGCAGTTTATGGGTGGACACTAGCAATCAGCCCCAGCATTTT
TRBV7-2	TRBJ1-1	-	few	CASSSGRDTEAFF	TGTGCCAGCAGCTCCGGGAGGGACACTGAAGCTTTCTTT
TRBV23-1	TRBJ2-2	-	-	CASSQSIEPRTGELFF	TGCGCCAGCAGTCAATCGATCGAGCCCCGGACTGGGGAGCTGTTTTTT
TRBV7-2	TRBJ2-1	-	-	CASSRGSVADNEQFF	TGTGCCAGCAGCCGTGGGTCGGTAGCAGACAATGAGCAGTTCTTC
TRBV27	TRBJ2-5	TRBD2	-	CASSPMSSGKRETQYF	TGTGCCAGCAGCCCGATGAGTAGCGGGAAGCGGGAGACCCAGTACTTC
TRBV28	TRBJ2-1	TRBD1	-	CASSGQGARIEQFF	TGTGCCAGCAGCGGACAGGGGGCGCGGATTGAGCAGTTCTTC
TRBV6-1	TRBJ1-1	-	few	CASSEAPDVNTEAFF	TGTGCCAGCAGTGAAGCGCCCGACGTGAACACTGAAGCTTTCTTT
TRBV28	TRBJ1-5	-	-	CASSLYDQPQHF	TGTGCCAGCAGTTTATATGATCAGCCCCAGCATTTT
TRBV2	TRBJ2-1	TRBD2	-	CASNPAGRPFTNNEQFF	TGTGCCAGCAATCCAGCCGGGAGGCCATTTACGAACAATGAGCAGTTCTTC
TRBV11-1	TRBJ2-7	-	-	CASRIPGTSYEQYF	TGTGCCAGCAGGATTCCAGGGACCTCCTACGAGCAGTACTTC
TRBV5-6	TRBJ2-7	TRBD2	-	CASTTGAGVSYEQYF	TGTGCCAGCACCACTGGGGCGGGAGTCTCCTACGAGCAGTACTTC
TRBV29-1	TRBJ2-3	-	-	CSVRRGFVSGTDTQYF	TGCAGCGTCCGAAGGGGTTTTGTGTCCGGCACAGATACGCAGTATTTT
TRBV18	TRBJ2-2	TRBD1	-	CASSPTGATPNTGELFF	TGTGCCAGCTCACCTACAGGGGCCACACCGAACACCGGGGAGCTGTTTTTT
TRBV7-9	TRBJ2-1	-	-	CASSFFNGGPMGRHNEQFF	TGTGCCAGCAGCTTTTTCAACGGGGGTCCAATGGGCCGTCACAATGAGCAGTTCTTC
TRBV7-2	TRBJ1-5	-	-	CASSSPDRAFNQPQHF	TGTGCCAGCAGCTCCCCGGATAGGGCTTTCAATCAGCCCCAGCATTTT
TRBV5-1	TRBJ2-5	TRBD1	-	CASSRQGEETQYF	TGCGCCAGCAGCCGACAGGGTGAGGAGACCCAGTACTTC
TRBV7-5	TRBJ1-1	-	few	CARSLSSAEAFF	TGTGCCAGAAGCTTATCTAGCGCGGAAGCTTTCTTT
TRBV7-9	TRBJ1-3	-	-	CASSPDTFFAGNTIYF	TGTGCCAGCAGCCCGGACACGTTCTTTGCGGGAAACACCATATATTTT
TRBV28	TRBJ2-1	-	-	CASSLLAPREQFF	TGTGCCAGCAGTTTATTAGCGCCCAGGGAGCAGTTCTTC
TRBV10-3	TRBJ2-5	-	-	CAIGAYQETQYF	TGTGCCATCGGGGCTTACCAAGAGACCCAGTACTTC